The 14 T cell receptor beta chains below all came from one sample that was sequenced in a study of OX40 agonist ivuxolimab in advanced cancers. Data came from immunoSEQ multiplex PCR; TCRdb stores just in-frame clones and leaves some out. The sample comprises 53,000 or so clones, over 70% of which are singletons, and 0.37% rests with the top ten. The material was CD4+ or CD8+ T cells sorted from blood, obtained in a trial of the OX40 agonist ivuxolimab. All receptors come from an adult with an advanced solid tumor such as melanoma, head and neck, liver or kidney cancer.

The chain links TRBV9 to TRBJ2-3; 15 positions match TRBD2. This CDR3 comprises 19 residues. V was clipped by 0 bases and J by 0 bases; unmatched bases: 5. Per germline, CDR1 SGDLS and CDR2 YYNGEE. Here the CDR3 reads CASSVAGLAGGLSTDTQYF. CDR3 DNA: TGTGCCAGCAGCGTAGCGGGACTAGCGGGGGGACTTAGCACAGATACGCAGTATTTT.

V is TRBV27 and J is TRBJ1-3; no reliable D call. The CDR3 consists of 14 residues. Germline V gene sequence: CDR1 MNHEY, CDR2 SMNVEV (reference sequence). The V and J ends lost 7 bases and 0 bases respectively, with 10 bases between them. The CDR3 DNA sequence: TGTGCCAGCAAGGTTTCCCCCTCTGGAAACACCATATATTTT. It yields the protein CASKVSPSGNTIYF.

The J gene is TRBJ1-2, the V gene TRBV7-2, with 9 bases fitting TRBD1. The J segment lost 5 bases and the V segment lost 2 bases, leaving 6 bases of the junction unmatched. The CDR3 spans 15 residues. CDR1 is SGHTA, CDR2 FQGNSA, per germline. CDR3 nucleotides: TGTGCCAGCAGCTTAATGACAGGGGGAGGATATGGCTACACCTTC. This sequence encodes CASSLMTGGGYGYTF. The whole variable domain, filled in from reference TRBV7-2 and TRBJ1-2, reads GAGVSQSPSNKVTEKGKDVELRCDPISGHTALYWYRQSLGQGLEFLIYFQGNSAPDKSGLPSDRFSAERTGGSVSTLTIQRTQQEDSAVYLCASSLMTGGGYGYTFGSGTRLTVV.

The chain recombines TRBV10-3 with TRBJ1-6, with 9 positions matching TRBD1. CDR3 length equals 14 residues. Germline V gene lookup returns CDR1 ENHRY and CDR2 SYGVKD. Trimming at V came to 11 bases and at J to 7 bases, leaving 9 bases not matched to a gene. Here the CDR3 DNA reads TGTGCCGTCGCCGAGACAGGGGGAAATTCACCCCTCCACTTT. This translates into CAVAETGGNSPLHF.

The CDR3 loop is CASSLGAGSYGYTF. DNA for the CDR3: TGTGCCAGCAGCTTAGGCGCAGGGTCCTATGGCTACACCTTC. The gene calls are TRBV7-9 and TRBJ1-2; possibly TRBD1 for D (5 bases). The CDR3 contains 14 residues. Germline loops: CDR1 SEHNR, CDR2 FQNEAQ (reference sequence). The V gene lost 1 base and the J gene lost 4 bases, with 10 bases spanning the gap.

The chain is built from TRBV6-1 and TRBJ1-1; unclear D gene. The CDR3 totals 14 residues. CDR1 is MNHNS, CDR2 SASEGT, per germline. V was shortened by 10 bases and J by 0 bases, with 15 bases between the two germline ends. The CDR3 sequence is CATRWGSMNTEAFF. The CDR3 region has the DNA TGTGCCACCCGGTGGGGTAGCATGAACACTGAAGCTTTCTTT.

The gene calls are TRBV5-8 and TRBJ1-2; D possibly corresponds to TRBD1 (6 bases). This CDR3 has 15 residues. Germline lookup yields CDR1 SGHTS and CDR2 YDEGEE. Trimming removed 0 bases at V and 4 bases at J, with 13 bases between. CDR3 in DNA: TGTGCCAGCAGCTTGGCCATCAGGGGAGGCTATGGCTACACCTTC. Its protein is CASSLAIRGGYGYTF.

The chain employs TRBV5-8 and TRBJ1-5; D remains unclear. The V end was cut by 1 base, the J end by 3 bases, with 11 bases between. Germline CDR1 SGHTS, CDR2 YDEGEE. There are 15 residues in the CDR3. CDR3 DNA sequence: TGTGCCAGCAGCTTGCCCGACCCGGCCAATCAGCCCCAGCATTTT. Protein product: CASSLPDPANQPQHF.

The V call is TRBV12-5, the J call TRBJ1-1, with 12 positions matching TRBD1. The CDR3 runs 16 residues. V lost 2 bases, J lost 8 bases, and 9 bases stayed unmatched. In germline, CDR1 is LGHNT, CDR2 FRNRAP. The CDR3 DNA sequence: TGTGCTAGTGGTTTGATAGCCGGGACAGGGGGCTGGGAAGCTTTCTTT. This sequence encodes CASGLIAGTGGWEAFF.

About this clone: At one end, the junction sequence differs from germline, possibly due to a read error. V and J are TRBV11-2 and TRBJ1-2; 8 nucleotides align to TRBD1. In germline, CDR1 is SGHAT, CDR2 FQNNGV. The CDR3 runs 16 residues. In DNA, the CDR3 is TGTGCCAGCAGCATAGATACGGACAGGGAGAGAGATGGCTACACCTTC. This sequence encodes CASSIDTDRERDGYTF.

This clone has more than one count but fewer than ten. The chain joins TRBV5-1 to TRBJ2-3, with D unresolved. The CDR3 covers 15 residues. Trimming shortened V by 2 bases and J by 0 bases, and 10 bases separated the two germline ends. Germline-derived CDR1 and CDR2 are SGHRS and YFSETQ. The DNA for the CDR3 is TGCGCCAGCAGCTTTAAAGGTTCGAGCACAGATACGCAGTATTTT. Its translation is CASSFKGSSTDTQYF. The whole variable domain, filled in from reference TRBV5-1 and TRBJ2-3, reads KAGVTQTPRYLIKTRGQQVTLSCSPISGHRSVSWYQQTPGQGLQFLFEYFSETQRNKGNFPGRFSGRQFSNSRSEMNVSTLELGDSALYLCASSFKGSSTDTQYFGPGTRLTVL.

This clone was observed once. V is TRBV6-5 and J is TRBJ1-1; D possibly corresponds to TRBD1 (6 bases). CDR1 is MNHEY and CDR2 is SVGAGI in the germline V gene. The CDR3 length is 16 residues. V dropped 4 bases and J dropped 3 bases, with 18 bases sitting between them. The CDR3 DNA sequence: TGTGCCAGCAGTTCCCCCGGGACAACGTGGGACACTGAAGCTTTCTTT. Translating it yields CASSSPGTTWDTEAFF.

The chain combines TRBV5-1 with TRBJ2-7, with D possibly called TRBD1 or TRBD2 (7 bases each). Germline CDR1 reads SGHRS; CDR2 reads YFSETQ. This CDR3 is 15 amino acids long. The V and J ends lost 3 bases and 1 base respectively, with 14 bases between them. As DNA, the CDR3 is TGCGCCAGCAGCTCCAGGGGGGGAAGTTCCTACGAGCAGTACTTC. Translating gives CASSSRGGSSYEQYF.

The chain carries TRBV7-2 and TRBJ2-7; perhaps TRBD2 as D (5 bases). Germline values: CDR1 SGHTA, CDR2 FQGNSA. The V end was cut by 5 bases, the J end by 4 bases, with 9 bases between. CDR3 length: 12 residues. Here the CDR3 reads CASSGLRYEQYF. For the CDR3, the DNA is TGTGCCAGCAGCGGACTGAGGTACGAGCAGTACTTC.